The source of this T cell receptor beta chain is a study of control samples from healthy donors and cancer patients. The CDR3 loop spans 15 amino acids. Germline CDR1 and CDR2: MNHEY and SMNVEV (reference sequence). V was shortened by 0 bases and J by 1 base, with 10 bases between the two germline ends. TCRdb keeps only in-frame clones here, not all; method: immunoSEQ multiplex PCR. The sample lists 70,000 to 90,000 clones, around 90% seen once, with roughly 2% in the top ten. The sequenced material came from PBMCs. The J gene is TRBJ2-7, the V gene TRBV27; perhaps TRBD1 as D (5 bases). This TCR came from a woman aged 60 to 75 with head and neck cancer. The CDR3 loop is CASSLSIQGSYEQYF. The DNA of the CDR3 is TGTGCCAGCAGTTTATCGATTCAGGGTTCCTACGAGCAGTACTTC.